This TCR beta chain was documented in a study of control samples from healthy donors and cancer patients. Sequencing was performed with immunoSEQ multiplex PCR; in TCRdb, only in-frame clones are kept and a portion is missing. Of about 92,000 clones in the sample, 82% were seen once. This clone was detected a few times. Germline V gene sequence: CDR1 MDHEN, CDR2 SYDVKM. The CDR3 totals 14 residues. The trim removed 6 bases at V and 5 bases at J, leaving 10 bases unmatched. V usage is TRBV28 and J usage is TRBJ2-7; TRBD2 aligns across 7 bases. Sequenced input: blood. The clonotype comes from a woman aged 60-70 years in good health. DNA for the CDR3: TGTGCCAGCAGCAGTCTGCGGGAGTCCCACGAGCAGTACTTC. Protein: CASSSLRESHEQYF. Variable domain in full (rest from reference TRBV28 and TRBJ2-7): DVKVTQSSRYLVKRTGEKVFLECVQDMDHENMFWYRQDPGLGLRLIYFSYDVKMKEKGDIPEGYSVSREKKERFSLILESASTNQTSMYLCASSSLRESHEQYFGPGTRLTVT.